This T cell receptor beta chain was obtained from a study of cytomegalovirus exposure and HLA in healthy donors. Study-level results: With further analysis later on, most CMV-associated TCR beta chains appeared HLA-restricted.

The CDR3 covers 12 residues. CDR1 and CDR2 from the germline V gene are SEHNR and FQNEAQ (reference sequence). This clone was seen only a few times. Its antigen is not identified. Its ends do not fully match the called genes, so a read error is possible. This PCR relied on a set of 60 Vbeta primers and 13 Jbeta primers. Some clones are missing from TCRdb's copy, which holds only in-frame ones; the method was immunoSEQ multiplex PCR. The sample consists of some 160,000 clones, around 77% of them appearing once. This chain links TRBV7-9 with TRBJ2-7; D is undetermined. The receptor was derived from a man aged 55 to 70 in good health and CMV-seronegative. The specimen was PBMCs. The CDR3, as DNA: TGTTCCAGCACCTCCTCTCTCCGCGGGCAGTACTTC. It encodes CSSTSSLRGQYF. The full variable domain, with the rest looked up from reference TRBV7-9 and TRBJ2-7, is DTGVSQNPRHKITKRGQNVTFRCDPISEHNRLYWYRQTLGQGPEFLTYFQNEAQLEKSRLLSDRFSAERPKGSFSTLEIQRTEQGDSAMYLCSSTSSLRGQYFGPGTRLTVT.